The 27 T cell receptor beta chains below come from one sample, sequenced in a study of human T cells and chemical hapten exposure. One entry per CDR3 protein results from TCRdb running MiXCR on the RACE reads. Among over 300,000 distinct CDR3 sequences listed, about 5.1% were seen once. Time point in this sample: pre-sensitization, week 0. Specified treatment: therapeutic diphenylcyclopropenone sensitization with weekly scalp DPC. The input for sequencing was whole blood, taken in connection with sensitization to the hapten diphenylcyclopropenone (DPC). The source of these receptors is a woman between 50 and 59 years old with alopecia areata. Some clones in this sample may be carry-over from other donors' samples.

At least ten counts were recorded for this clonotype. J is TRBJ1-1 and V is TRBV4-1; weak D call: TRBD1 (5 bases). From germline, CDR1 is MGHRA and CDR2 YSYEKL. This CDR3 has 16 amino acids. The V end was cut by 0 bases, the J end by 1 base, with 12 bases between. The chain's CDR3 is CASSQDPEGQNTEAFF. DNA of the CDR3: TGCGCCAGCAGCCAAGATCCGGAAGGACAGAACACTGAAGCTTTCTTT.

J is TRBJ1-2 and V is TRBV2, with D possibly matching TRBD1 (6 bases). Trimming left V 1 base short and J 3 bases short, with 6 bases between. The CDR3 runs 13 residues. Germline V gives CDR1 SNHLY, CDR2 FYNNEI. In nucleotides, the CDR3 is TGTGCCAGCAGTGAAGAGGGGGACTATGGCTACACCTTC. Protein product: CASSEEGDYGYTF.

This clonotype was seen many times. The chain links TRBV11-2 to TRBJ2-1; the D gene is possibly TRBD2 (6 bases). V was trimmed by 5 bases and J by 9 bases, leaving 17 bases between them. Germline CDR1 reads SGHAT; CDR2 reads FQNNGV. The CDR3 covers 14 residues. CDR3 protein: CASSPYSAGGEQFF. The CDR3 nucleotides read TGTGCCAGCAGCCCCTACTCGGCCGGGGGTGAGCAGTTCTTC.

The chain couples TRBV7-6 to TRBJ1-2; 7 bases align to TRBD1. The CDR3 sequence is 13 residues long. V shed 7 bases, J shed 5 bases, and the junction held 7 bases outside the gene matches. CDR1 SGHVS and CDR2 FNYEAQ come from the germline V gene. In nucleotides, the CDR3 is TGTGCCAGCACCACCGACAGGGCGTATGGCTACACCTTC. It is translated as CASTTDRAYGYTF.

This clonotype was recorded many times. The V gene is TRBV3-1, the J gene TRBJ1-1, with D hard to call. Looked up from germline, CDR1 is LGHDT and CDR2 is YNNKEL (reference sequence). The CDR3 sequence is 12 residues long. V was trimmed by 3 bases and J by 10 bases, leaving 12 bases between them. CDR3 loop: CASSHRMAVAFF. DNA for the CDR3: TGTGCCAGCAGCCATAGGATGGCGGTAGCTTTCTTT.

In its sample, this clonotype was seen a few times. This chain connects TRBV28 to TRBJ1-5; 7 bases map to TRBD1. The germline CDR1 and CDR2 sequences are MDHEN and SYDVKM. The length of the CDR3 is 15 residues. V lost 7 bases, J lost 0 bases, and 6 bases stayed unmatched. Written as DNA, the CDR3 is TGTGCCAGCATAAGGGGGACAGATAGCAATCAGCCCCAGCATTTT. Protein product: CASIRGTDSNQPQHF.

Ten or more counts support this clonotype. The V and J genes are TRBV4-3 and TRBJ2-1; 7 bases are a match to TRBD2. The CDR3 runs 14 residues. The V and J ends lost 3 bases and 6 bases, in that order; junction bases with no gene match: 5. Germline CDR1 is LGHNA and CDR2 is YSLEER. The CDR3 loop reads CASSHKRGGNEQFF. The CDR3 nucleotides are TGCGCCAGCAGCCACAAACGCGGGGGCAATGAGCAGTTCTTC.

This clonotype has at least ten counts. The chain combines TRBV29-1 with TRBJ2-7; D perhaps matches TRBD1 (6 bases). CDR1 SQVTM and CDR2 ANQGSEA come from the germline V gene. This CDR3 contains 12 residues. Trimming shortened V by 6 bases and J by 7 bases, and 16 bases separated the two germline ends. CDR3 residues: CSVRDIGVEQYF. In DNA form, the CDR3 reads TGCAGCGTCCGGGACATAGGGGTAGAGCAGTACTTC.

This chain joins TRBV24-1 and TRBJ2-1, with 8 bases that match TRBD2. The trim removed 0 bases at V and 12 bases at J, leaving 12 bases unmatched. The CDR3 is 16 residues long. Germline V gene data show CDR1 as KGHDR and CDR2 as SFDVKD. The CDR3 DNA is TGTGCCACCAGTGATTTGAAAGCGGGAGCTGTGGGTGGGCAGTTCTTC. Its protein product is CATSDLKAGAVGGQFF.

This chain links TRBV9 with TRBJ2-3; D remains unclear. This CDR3 is built from 13 residues. Between the trimmed V and J ends, which lost 1 base and 3 bases, there was a span of 6 bases. The germline CDR1 and CDR2 sequences are SGDLS and YYNGEE. The DNA of the CDR3 is TGTGCCAGCAGCGTATTACAGACAGATACGCAGTATTTT. The encoded protein is CASSVLQTDTQYF.

This clonotype was seen many times. The gene calls are TRBV7-2 and TRBJ2-3; perhaps D is TRBD1 or TRBD2 (5 bases each). In germline, CDR1 is SGHTA, CDR2 FQGNSA. The V and J ends lost 2 bases and 2 bases respectively, with 11 bases between them. This CDR3 comprises 15 residues. The CDR3: CASSLRGPHTDTQYF. Here the CDR3 DNA reads TGTGCCAGCAGCTTACGGGGCCCTCACACAGATACGCAGTATTTT.

There are many counts of this clonotype. This rearrangement joins TRBV30 to TRBJ1-2; no clear D. This CDR3 comprises 12 residues. The germline gives CDR1 GTSNPN, CDR2 SVGIG (reference sequence). Trimming pared 5 bases from V and 8 bases from J, leaving 15 bases between. As DNA, the CDR3 is TGTGCCTGGTTAGAAGGAGGGCGCGGCTACACCTTC. It yields the protein CAWLEGGRGYTF.

This clonotype was seen ten or more times. The genes are TRBV6-5 and TRBJ1-5; 9 bases line up with TRBD1. Unmatched junction bases numbered 3, after V lost 6 bases and J lost 3 bases. CDR3 length equals 14 residues. Germline CDR1 reads MNHEY; CDR2 reads SVGAGI. The CDR3 bases are TGTGCCAGCAGGACAGGGGGTAACAATCAGCCCCAGCATTTT. Translating it yields CASRTGGNNQPQHF.

There are a few counts of this clonotype. V is TRBV4-3 and J is TRBJ2-4, with a weak D call TRBD2 (6 bases). The CDR3 runs to 19 residues. Trimming left V 0 bases short and J 0 bases short, with 18 bases between. CDR1 and CDR2 (germline): LGHNA, YSLEER. CDR3 amino acids: CASSQDAGWSGLAKNIQYF. In DNA form, the CDR3 reads TGCGCCAGCAGCCAAGATGCGGGGTGGAGCGGATTAGCCAAAAACATTCAGTACTTC.

Ten or more counts support this clonotype. The chain is built from TRBV24-1 and TRBJ2-5; no reliable D call. Deletions cut 5 bases from V and 7 bases from J, with 10 bases between. CDR3 size: 12 residues. Germline V gene sequence: CDR1 KGHDR, CDR2 SFDVKD. CDR3 nucleotide sequence: TGTGCCACCAGTGGCACAGACTGGACCCAGTACTTC. Translation gives CATSGTDWTQYF.

This clonotype was picked up many times. The chain employs TRBV5-6 and TRBJ2-3, with D unclear. Trimming shortened V by 1 base and J by 0 bases, and 6 bases separated the two germline ends. Germline CDR1 SGHDT, CDR2 YYEEEE. The CDR3 is 14 amino acids. In DNA, the CDR3 is TGTGCCAGCAGCTTGTGGGGTAGCACAGATACGCAGTATTTT. Translation: CASSLWGSTDTQYF.

This sequence joins TRBV6-2 or TRBV6-3 and TRBJ1-1; no clear D gene. V gave up 6 bases and J gave up 10 bases, with 21 bases separating them. CDR3 length equals 14 residues. CDR1 is MNHEY and CDR2 is SVGEGT in the germline V gene. CDR3 in DNA: TGTGCCAGCAGCCAAACCTTAGAGGGATTTGGAGCTTTCTTT. It codes for CASSQTLEGFGAFF.

This clonotype was detected a few times. The chain uses TRBV20-1 and TRBJ2-5, with D possibly being TRBD1 (5 bases). This CDR3 is 14 amino acids long. Germline values: CDR1 DFQATT, CDR2 SNEGSKA (reference sequence). The ends were cut back, 3 bases at V and 3 bases at J, with 14 bases in the middle. The CDR3 nucleotides read TGCAGTGCTAGCGGGTTAGCAGGGAAAGAGACCCAGTACTTC. This encodes CSASGLAGKETQYF.

This clonotype was counted many times. V gene TRBV6-4 combines with J gene TRBJ1-5; weak D call: TRBD1 (5 bases). V lost 9 bases and J 3 bases, leaving 12 bases between the germline ends. CDR1 and CDR2 (germline): MRHNA, SNTAGT. The CDR3 has 13 residues. CDR3 loop: CARSKGANQPQHF. The CDR3 DNA reads TGTGCCAGATCGAAAGGGGCCAATCAGCCCCAGCATTTT.

There are many counts of this clonotype. The rearrangement uses TRBV5-1 and TRBJ1-1; 7 bases match TRBD1. The germline CDR1 and CDR2 sequences are SGHRS and YFSETQ. Germline trimming cut 3 bases from V and 6 bases from J; bases unmatched to any gene: 5. This CDR3 region has 13 residues. In nucleotides, the CDR3 is TGCGCCAGCAGCTCAACAGGGGTTGCTGAAGCTTTCTTT. It is translated as CASSSTGVAEAFF.

The chain couples TRBV27 to TRBJ2-7; maybe TRBD2 (7 bases). The V gene's germline CDR1 is MNHEY and CDR2 SMNVEV (reference sequence). This CDR3 region has 14 residues. V was clipped by 9 bases and J by 2 bases, with 17 bases between them. The CDR3 DNA reads as TGTGCCAGTAAACGGGGGGCAGGGCCCTACGAGCAGTACTTC. Its translation is CASKRGAGPYEQYF.

This clonotype was observed a handful of times. The V gene is TRBV28, the J gene TRBJ2-3, with 7 positions matching TRBD2. Germline lookup yields CDR1 MDHEN and CDR2 SYDVKM. V was clipped by 3 bases and J by 5 bases; unmatched bases: 8. The CDR3 has 15 residues. The CDR3 nucleotides are TGTGCCAGCAGTTTGGGTAGCGGGCTCGAAGATACGCAGTATTTT. Protein: CASSLGSGLEDTQYF.

The V gene is TRBV29-1, the J gene TRBJ2-3; 9 bases are a match to TRBD2. V gave up 1 base and J gave up 6 bases; unmatched junction bases: 20. This CDR3 has 19 residues. CDR1 is SQVTM and CDR2 is ANQGSEA in the germline V gene. The DNA for the CDR3 is TGCAGCGTTGAAGCGGTGGGACTAGCCGGATCAATTGGTGGGGATACGCAGTATTTT. Encoded protein: CSVEAVGLAGSIGGDTQYF.

This clonotype was seen a handful of times. This chain connects TRBV20-1 to TRBJ2-7, with 10 bases fitting TRBD2. Germline V lookup: CDR1 DFQATT, CDR2 SNEGSKA (reference sequence). CDR3 size: 15 residues. Losses at the gene ends were 3 bases for V and 1 base for J; bases not matched to a gene: 6. The CDR3 is CSASLSGGNSYEQYF. CDR3 nucleotides: TGCAGTGCTAGCCTTAGCGGGGGGAATTCCTACGAGCAGTACTTC.

This clonotype showed up just a few times. The J gene is TRBJ2-7, the V gene TRBV12-3 or TRBV12-4; D is perhaps TRBD1 or TRBD2 (5 bases each). The V and J ends lost 1 base and 6 bases respectively, with 10 bases between them. There are 13 residues in the CDR3. CDR3 nucleotides: TGTGCCAGCAGTTTAGGGTCGGGGCTCGAGCAGTACTTC. Amino acids: CASSLGSGLEQYF.

This clonotype was seen at least ten times. The chain has TRBV29-1 and TRBJ2-1, with 7 bases identical to TRBD1. Germline trimming cut 7 bases from V and 7 bases from J; bases unmatched to any gene: 13. Germline V gene lookup returns CDR1 SQVTM and CDR2 ANQGSEA. The CDR3 covers 14 residues. Here the CDR3 reads CSAEDRESVNEQFF. CDR3 bases: TGCAGCGCCGAAGACAGGGAAAGCGTGAATGAGCAGTTCTTC.

This clonotype appeared a few times. The J gene is TRBJ2-1, the V gene TRBV11-2; no definite D call. CDR1 and CDR2 from the germline V gene are SGHAT and FQNNGV. With 2 bases removed from V and 4 bases from J, the gap between germline ends came to 9 bases. The CDR3 spans 14 residues. The CDR3 loop reads CASSLRSVYNEQFF. CDR3 coding DNA: TGTGCCAGCAGCTTAAGGAGCGTGTACAATGAGCAGTTCTTC.